These T cell receptor beta chains were read from a single sample in a study of T cell changes during pregnancy in multiple sclerosis. The method was immunoSEQ multiplex PCR; TCRdb's version includes in-frame clones alone and lacks a portion of them. The sample has roughly 61,000 clones; 90% are singletons. This material consisted of peripheral blood, taken in the first trimester of pregnancy. All receptors derive from a female donor in good health, enrolled as a control in a pregnancy study. Each CDR3 is given with its conserved first and last residue. Each record gives: V gene, clone size, D gene, J gene, CDR3 protein, CDR3 DNA. A D gene is named only where the DNA matches it firmly. Only part of the rows carry a size: once, few, many, or a class if the clone is expanded.

TRBV4-3	.	.	TRBJ2-3	CASSQAPTNYDTQYF	TGCGCCAGCAGCCAGGCCCCCACGAACTACGATACGCAGTATTTT
TRBV2	once	TRBD1	TRBJ2-4	CASSSTGGNIQYF	TGTGCCAGCAGTTCTACAGGGGGAAACATTCAGTACTTC
TRBV7-3	.	TRBD1	TRBJ2-5	CASSLLGQVEKTQYF	TGTGCCAGCAGCTTACTCGGACAGGTGGAGAAGACCCAGTACTTC
TRBV4-3	.	TRBD2	TRBJ2-2	CASSQDGVAGPTGELFF	TGCGCCAGCAGCCAAGATGGGGTAGCGGGGCCAACCGGGGAGCTGTTTTTT
TRBV15	.	TRBD2	TRBJ2-5	CATSNGLAGEAETQYF	TGTGCCACCAGCAACGGACTAGCGGGAGAGGCAGAGACCCAGTACTTC
TRBV9	.	TRBD2	TRBJ2-7	CASSVGSGGRSYEQYF	TGTGCCAGCAGCGTAGGTAGCGGGGGGAGATCCTACGAGCAGTACTTC
TRBV13	medium-sized	TRBD1	TRBJ2-7	CASSPGPGTGIYEQYF	TGTGCCAGCAGCCCCGGACCCGGGACAGGGATATACGAGCAGTACTTC
TRBV25-1	.	TRBD2	TRBJ2-3	CASTSGGADTQYF	TGTGCCAGCACTAGCGGGGGGGCAGATACGCAGTATTTT
TRBV25-1	.	.	TRBJ1-2	CASSALTAGWGLGYTF	TGTGCCAGCAGTGCCCTGACTGCAGGATGGGGCTTGGGCTACACCTTC
TRBV19	.	.	TRBJ2-3	CASSPLADTQYF	TGTGCCAGTAGCCCCTTAGCGGATACGCAGTATTTT
TRBV7-6	.	TRBD2	TRBJ2-1	CASSPSGRAHNEQFF	TGTGCCAGCAGCCCTAGCGGGAGGGCCCACAATGAGCAGTTCTTC
TRBV7-9	.	.	TRBJ1-4	CASSLSPTNEKLFF	TGTGCCAGCAGCTTGAGTCCAACTAATGAAAAACTGTTTTTT
TRBV18	.	.	TRBJ1-1	CASSRSEPPGTEAFF	TGTGCCAGCTCGCGGTCTGAACCACCGGGGACTGAAGCTTTCTTT
TRBV7-2	.	TRBD1	TRBJ1-2	CASSLDRGQGGYTF	TGTGCCAGCAGCTTAGACAGGGGGCAGGGTGGCTACACCTTC
TRBV5-8	.	TRBD1	TRBJ1-1	CASSLVPGTVNTEAFF	TGTGCCAGCAGCTTGGTCCCCGGGACAGTGAACACTGAAGCTTTCTTT
TRBV27	once	TRBD2	TRBJ2-7	CASSLAGGLPYEQYF	TGTGCCAGCAGTCTAGCGGGAGGGCTACCCTACGAGCAGTACTTC
TRBV4-1	.	.	TRBJ1-4	CASSLPDRYNEKLFF	TGCGCCAGCAGCCTACCGGACAGATATAATGAAAAACTGTTTTTT
TRBV29-1	.	.	TRBJ1-2	CSVTQGIQGYTF	TGCAGCGTGACCCAGGGGATTCAAGGCTACACCTTC
TRBV27	.	TRBD2	TRBJ2-6	CASSDSGTLAGANVLTF	TGTGCCAGCAGTGATAGCGGGACCTTGGCTGGGGCCAACGTCCTGACTTTC
TRBV5-1	.	TRBD1	TRBJ1-1	CASSSGQGLYTEAFF	TGCGCCAGCAGCTCCGGACAGGGGCTGTACACTGAAGCTTTCTTT
TRBV5-1	.	TRBD1	TRBJ1-2	CASSWGTGTNYGYTF	TGCGCCAGCAGCTGGGGGACAGGGACTAACTATGGCTACACCTTC
TRBV5-4	.	TRBD1	TRBJ2-3	CASSSPPGQGLPTSTDTQYF	TGTGCCAGCAGCTCTCCTCCGGGACAGGGCTTGCCCACTAGCACAGATACGCAGTATTTT
TRBV11-3	.	.	TRBJ1-2	CASSLQGQIYGYTF	TGTGCCAGCAGCTTACAGGGGCAGATCTATGGCTACACCTTC